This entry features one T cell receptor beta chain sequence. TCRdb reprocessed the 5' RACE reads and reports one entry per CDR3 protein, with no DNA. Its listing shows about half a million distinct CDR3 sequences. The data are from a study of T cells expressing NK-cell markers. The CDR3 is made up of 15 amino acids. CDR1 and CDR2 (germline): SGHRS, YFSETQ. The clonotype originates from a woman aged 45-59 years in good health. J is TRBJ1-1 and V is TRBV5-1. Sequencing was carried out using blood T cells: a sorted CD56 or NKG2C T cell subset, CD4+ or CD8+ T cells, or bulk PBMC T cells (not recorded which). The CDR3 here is CASSLAFRAPTEAFF.